The clone carrying this T cell receptor (beta chain) came up a few times. The antigen is undetermined. Trimming removed 4 bases from V and 1 base from J, with 14 bases in between. CDR3 size: 16 residues. Germline V gives CDR1 MGHRA, CDR2 YSYEKL. The data derive from a study of OX40 agonist ivuxolimab in advanced cancers. Study summary: In this cohort, patients received ivuxolimab, an agonistic anti-OX40 (CD134) antibody. Under the entry rules, prior anti-PD-1, anti-PD-L1 or anti-CTLA-4 therapy was allowed, and about 38% had some. Partial response was recorded in three patients: one hepatocellular carcinoma and two cutaneous melanoma cases.

Using immunoSEQ multiplex PCR, the repertoire was profiled, and TCRdb retains in-frame clones only, with some absent. The sample contains tens of thousands of clones, around 80% of which appear only once. Findings and limits, study-wide: CD8+ T cells were the subset that, on average, had more expanded clones than CD4+.

The rearrangement uses TRBV4-1 and TRBJ2-4; D unclear. Sequencing used CD4+ or CD8+ T cells sorted from blood, obtained in a trial of the OX40 agonist ivuxolimab. This sequence originates from an adult with an advanced solid tumor such as melanoma, head and neck, liver or kidney cancer. The CDR3, as DNA: TGCGCCAGCAGCCCTCAAGGACGGTCGGCCAAAAACATTCAGTACTTC. It translates to CASSPQGRSAKNIQYF.